This TCR beta chain was retrieved from a study of sequential checkpoint blockade in melanoma. For the study at large: First-line arms were nivolumab then ipilimumab, or the reverse, randomized 1:1. Maintenance nivolumab came after either treatment sequence.

Treatment in this sample: randomized to nivolumab then ipilimumab (arm A) or the reverse (arm B). The ends lost 6 bases at V and 0 bases at J; junction bases unmatched: 8. Germline V gives CDR1 MGHDK, CDR2 SYGVNS. This CDR3 spans 16 amino acids. Using immunoSEQ multiplex PCR, the repertoire was profiled, and TCRdb retains in-frame clones only, with some absent. The data hold tens of thousands of clones, with approximately 91% observed a single time. Sequenced here: CD8+ T cells sorted from blood (inferred from file names), sampled from a patient given nivolumab and ipilimumab in sequence. This clonotype was sampled from a human donor with melanoma. This rearrangement joins TRBV25-1 to TRBJ2-4; 7 bases fit TRBD2. Here the CDR3 DNA reads TGTGCCAGCAGGGGAACTAGCGAAGGAGCCAAAAACATTCAGTACTTC. The encoded protein is CASRGTSEGAKNIQYF.